A selection of T cell receptor beta chains follows, all from one sample in a study of T cell repertoires in cytomegalovirus infection. TCRdb reprocessed the reads with MiXCR, giving one entry per CDR3 protein. The sample has some 940,000 distinct CDR3 sequences, approximately 30% seen once. These receptors lack a known antigen. The specimen comprised cultured CD8+ T cells from PBMCs, sampled from culture after CMV antigen stimulation. The receptors derive from a human donor in good health (CMV status not recorded). Some clones in this sample may be carry-over from other donors' samples. Each CDR3 is given with its conserved first and last residue. D genes are given only for firm matches. Some rows mark clone size as missing; the rest say once, few, many or name a class of expanded clone.

D gene: -; V gene: TRBV7-9; clone size: few; J gene: TRBJ2-3; CDR3 DNA: TGTGCCAGCAGCGGCGGGACAGAAGGGACAGATACGCAGTATTTT; CDR3 protein: CASSGGTEGTDTQYF
D gene: -; V gene: TRBV19; clone size: few; J gene: TRBJ2-1; CDR3 DNA: TGTGCCAGTAGTACCGCTAGATGGAATGAGCAGTTCTTC; CDR3 protein: CASSTARWNEQFF
D gene: -; V gene: TRBV19; clone size: many; J gene: TRBJ1-1; CDR3 DNA: TGTGCCAGTAGTATAACCAATGAAGCTTTCTTT; CDR3 protein: CASSITNEAFF
D gene: -; V gene: TRBV7-9; clone size: -; J gene: TRBJ1-1; CDR3 DNA: TGTGCCAGCAGCTTAGCCGAGCTGAACACTGAAGCTTTCTTT; CDR3 protein: CASSLAELNTEAFF
D gene: TRBD1; V gene: TRBV7-2; clone size: many; J gene: TRBJ1-1; CDR3 DNA: TGTGCCAGCAGCTTACTAGGGGGCTGGGCCACTGAAGCTTTCTTT; CDR3 protein: CASSLLGGWATEAFF
D gene: -; V gene: TRBV4-3; clone size: -; J gene: TRBJ2-6; CDR3 DNA: TGCGCCAGCAGCCAAGAGGGCTCTGGGGCCAACGTCCTGACTTTC; CDR3 protein: CASSQEGSGANVLTF
D gene: -; V gene: TRBV29-1; clone size: -; J gene: TRBJ2-7; CDR3 DNA: TGCAGCGTTGCGGACAGCTCCTACGAGCAGTACTTC; CDR3 protein: CSVADSSYEQYF
D gene: -; V gene: TRBV5-6; clone size: -; J gene: TRBJ2-3; CDR3 DNA: TGTGCCAGCAGCTCGGCGGGACTCCATACGCAGTATTTT; CDR3 protein: CASSSAGLHTQYF
D gene: TRBD1; V gene: TRBV4-3; clone size: -; J gene: TRBJ1-2; CDR3 DNA: TGCGCCAGCAGTGTGCGACTTACAGGGGGTAGTGATGGCTACACCTTC; CDR3 protein: CASSVRLTGGSDGYTF
D gene: -; V gene: TRBV19; clone size: once; J gene: TRBJ1-5; CDR3 DNA: TGTGCCAGTAGTATCGGGGCAGGGATGAGCAATCAGCCCCAGCATTTT; CDR3 protein: CASSIGAGMSNQPQHF
D gene: TRBD2; V gene: TRBV7-6; clone size: few; J gene: TRBJ2-3; CDR3 DNA: TGTGCCAGCAGCTTCGGCGGGGGGGTAGATACGCAGTATTTT; CDR3 protein: CASSFGGGVDTQYF
D gene: -; V gene: TRBV19; clone size: few; J gene: TRBJ1-2; CDR3 DNA: TGTGCCAGTACCTCAAGGGAACAGGCAGCTAACTATGGCTACACCTTC; CDR3 protein: CASTSREQAANYGYTF
D gene: -; V gene: TRBV27; clone size: -; J gene: TRBJ2-5; CDR3 DNA: TGTGCCAGCAGTTTAGGGGGGATCAACAAAGAGACCCAGTACTTC; CDR3 protein: CASSLGGINKETQYF
D gene: -; V gene: TRBV27; clone size: few; J gene: TRBJ1-6; CDR3 DNA: TGTGCCACGCGGGACGGACTCTATAATTCACCCCTCCACTTT; CDR3 protein: CATRDGLYNSPLHF
D gene: -; V gene: TRBV7-9; clone size: many; J gene: TRBJ1-1; CDR3 DNA: TGTGCCAGCAGCTTAGGCAGTCAGGGATGGACTGAAGCTTTCTTT; CDR3 protein: CASSLGSQGWTEAFF
D gene: -; V gene: TRBV27; clone size: -; J gene: TRBJ2-7; CDR3 DNA: TGTGCCAGCAGTTTCTACCGGGAGTCCTACGAGCAGTACTTC; CDR3 protein: CASSFYRESYEQYF
D gene: TRBD2; V gene: TRBV27; clone size: few; J gene: TRBJ2-7; CDR3 DNA: TGTGCCAGCAGTCTCGCGGGGGGGACTGGCGAGCAGTACTTC; CDR3 protein: CASSLAGGTGEQYF
D gene: TRBD1; V gene: TRBV9; clone size: few; J gene: TRBJ1-2; CDR3 DNA: TGTGCCAGCAGCCCCGGCTTCAGGGGGCAAAGAAATGGCTACACCTTC; CDR3 protein: CASSPGFRGQRNGYTF
D gene: TRBD2; V gene: TRBV9; clone size: -; J gene: TRBJ2-5; CDR3 DNA: TGTGCCAGCAGCACCGGACTAGCGAGCTGGAGGGAGACCCAGTACTTC; CDR3 protein: CASSTGLASWRETQYF
D gene: -; V gene: TRBV2; clone size: few; J gene: TRBJ2-5; CDR3 DNA: TGTGCCAGCAGTGAAGCGGGGGGAGGAGAGACCCAGTACTTC; CDR3 protein: CASSEAGGGETQYF
D gene: TRBD2; V gene: TRBV27; clone size: many; J gene: TRBJ2-1; CDR3 DNA: TGTGCCAGCAGTTTATCTGCGGGGGGCTCCTACAATGAGCAGTTCTTC; CDR3 protein: CASSLSAGGSYNEQFF
D gene: TRBD1; V gene: TRBV28; clone size: -; J gene: TRBJ2-2; CDR3 DNA: TGTGCCAGCATTCCCCAGGACAGGGCGAACACCGGGGAGCTGTTTTTT; CDR3 protein: CASIPQDRANTGELFF
D gene: -; V gene: TRBV5-1; clone size: few; J gene: TRBJ2-3; CDR3 DNA: TGCGCCAGCAGCTTGGCCTATAGTCCCACAGATACGCAGTATTTT; CDR3 protein: CASSLAYSPTDTQYF
D gene: -; V gene: TRBV19; clone size: few; J gene: TRBJ2-1; CDR3 DNA: TGTGCCAGTAGTATAGCGAAGGAAATGTATGAGCAGTTCTTC; CDR3 protein: CASSIAKEMYEQFF
D gene: -; V gene: TRBV27; clone size: few; J gene: TRBJ1-4; CDR3 DNA: TGTGCCAGCAGTTGGACGGAGGACGAAAAACTGTTTTTT; CDR3 protein: CASSWTEDEKLFF
D gene: TRBD1; V gene: TRBV7-6; clone size: many; J gene: TRBJ2-1; CDR3 DNA: TGTGCCAGCAGCCCGGACAGGGGAAGCCCGCTCCAGTTCTTC; CDR3 protein: CASSPDRGSPLQFF
D gene: TRBD2; V gene: TRBV12-5; clone size: few; J gene: TRBJ2-2; CDR3 DNA: TGTGCTAGTGGTTTGACTAGCGGGGGGTACACCGGGGAGCTGTTTTTT; CDR3 protein: CASGLTSGGYTGELFF
D gene: TRBD1; V gene: TRBV27; clone size: -; J gene: TRBJ1-5; CDR3 DNA: TGTACCAGCAGGGGGGGGGTGATAAATCAGCCCCAGCATTTT; CDR3 protein: CTSRGGVINQPQHF
D gene: -; V gene: TRBV12-3/TRBV12-4; clone size: many; J gene: TRBJ2-1; CDR3 DNA: TGTGCCAGCAGTTTAATGTCATACAATGAGCAGTTCTTC; CDR3 protein: CASSLMSYNEQFF
D gene: TRBD2; V gene: TRBV19; clone size: -; J gene: TRBJ2-3; CDR3 DNA: TGTGCCAGTAGACAGACTAGCGGGGGTCCAGATACGCAGTATTTT; CDR3 protein: CASRQTSGGPDTQYF
D gene: TRBD1; V gene: TRBV6-1; clone size: few; J gene: TRBJ1-1; CDR3 DNA: TGTGCCTCATCGGACAGGGGGCAGCTCATGCAGGCTTTCTTT; CDR3 protein: CASSDRGQLMQAFF
D gene: -; V gene: TRBV10-3; clone size: -; J gene: TRBJ2-7; CDR3 DNA: TGTGCCATCAGTGCAGGGGACGAGCAGTACTTC; CDR3 protein: CAISAGDEQYF
D gene: -; V gene: TRBV7-8; clone size: many; J gene: TRBJ2-5; CDR3 DNA: TGTGCCAGCGTAGGGCACAGGGCCAGAGAGACCCAGTACTTC; CDR3 protein: CASVGHRARETQYF
D gene: -; V gene: TRBV5-5; clone size: few; J gene: TRBJ1-1; CDR3 DNA: TGTGCCAGCAGCTTGGGGAGTTCGCGGCCTGAAGCTTTCTTT; CDR3 protein: CASSLGSSRPEAFF
D gene: -; V gene: TRBV5-1; clone size: once; J gene: TRBJ1-2; CDR3 DNA: TGCGCCAGCAGCTTGGACTCAGGATTCTTCGACTATGGCTACACCTTC; CDR3 protein: CASSLDSGFFDYGYTF